A selection of T cell receptor beta chains follows, all from one sample in a study of early T cells in non-severe SARS-CoV-2 infection. TCRdb re-called the 5' RACE reads through MiXCR, storing one row per CDR3 protein. The sample includes tens of thousands of distinct CDR3 sequences, roughly 12% of them seen just once. Specimen: whole blood, collected at baseline. These receptors all stem from an adult who was a healthcare worker with PCR-confirmed SARS-CoV-2 infection or an uninfected control (not recorded which). The donor label of this sample is uncertain. Each CDR3 is given with its conserved first and last residue. Fields, in order: V gene, J gene, D gene, clone size, CDR3 protein, CDR3 DNA. The D gene is left open where the match is weak. Expanded clones are given a class, and other clones once, few, many or no size at all.

V gene: TRBV27
J gene: TRBJ1-6
D gene: .
clone size: .
CDR3 protein: CASSPSGDAPLHF
CDR3 DNA: TGTGCCAGCAGTCCCTCCGGGGATGCACCCCTCCACTTT

V gene: TRBV5-4
J gene: TRBJ2-7
D gene: .
clone size: many
CDR3 protein: CATRGGPHYEQYF
CDR3 DNA: TGTGCCACCCGAGGGGGGCCCCACTACGAGCAGTACTTC

V gene: TRBV20-1
J gene: TRBJ2-7
D gene: TRBD2
clone size: .
CDR3 protein: CSARALLAGGSYEQYF
CDR3 DNA: TGCAGTGCTAGAGCGCTACTAGCGGGAGGTTCCTACGAGCAGTACTTC

V gene: TRBV9
J gene: TRBJ1-2
D gene: .
clone size: few
CDR3 protein: CASSAPPLANYGYTF
CDR3 DNA: TGTGCCAGCAGCGCCCCACCGTTAGCTAACTATGGCTACACCTTC

V gene: TRBV18
J gene: TRBJ2-7
D gene: TRBD2
clone size: .
CDR3 protein: CASSPTSGASYEQYF
CDR3 DNA: TGTGCCAGCTCACCTACTAGCGGAGCTTCCTACGAGCAGTACTTC

V gene: TRBV12-3/TRBV12-4
J gene: TRBJ2-5
D gene: .
clone size: many
CDR3 protein: CASSPGQKETQYF
CDR3 DNA: TGTGCCAGCAGCCCTGGACAGAAAGAGACCCAGTACTTC

V gene: TRBV18
J gene: TRBJ1-2
D gene: .
clone size: few
CDR3 protein: CASSPMADNYGYTF
CDR3 DNA: TGTGCCAGCTCACCAATGGCCGATAACTATGGCTACACCTTC

V gene: TRBV15
J gene: TRBJ2-7
D gene: .
clone size: few
CDR3 protein: CATSNRRGLEQYF
CDR3 DNA: TGTGCCACCAGCAACCGCCGGGGCCTTGAGCAGTACTTC

V gene: TRBV5-4
J gene: TRBJ2-2
D gene: TRBD2
clone size: few
CDR3 protein: CASSPQLAGAAYGELFF
CDR3 DNA: TGTGCCAGCAGCCCACAACTAGCGGGGGCCGCCTACGGGGAGCTGTTTTTT

V gene: TRBV6-2/TRBV6-3
J gene: TRBJ1-4
D gene: .
clone size: few
CDR3 protein: CASTNRGQGDEKLFF
CDR3 DNA: TGTGCCAGTACGAACCGGGGACAAGGAGATGAAAAACTGTTTTTT

V gene: TRBV7-2
J gene: TRBJ2-1
D gene: TRBD2
clone size: many
CDR3 protein: CASSLGLAGNNEQFF
CDR3 DNA: TGTGCCAGCAGCTTAGGACTAGCGGGGAACAATGAGCAGTTCTTC

V gene: TRBV5-4
J gene: TRBJ1-2
D gene: .
clone size: once
CDR3 protein: CAIDHGQDYGYTF
CDR3 DNA: TGTGCCATCGATCACGGCCAGGACTATGGCTACACCTTC

V gene: TRBV2
J gene: TRBJ2-2
D gene: TRBD2
clone size: many
CDR3 protein: CASRGRLAGNFSGTGELFF
CDR3 DNA: TGTGCCAGCAGGGGGAGGCTAGCGGGAAACTTCTCGGGGACCGGGGAGCTGTTTTTT

V gene: TRBV5-1
J gene: TRBJ1-1
D gene: .
clone size: many
CDR3 protein: CASSLGSNTEAFF
CDR3 DNA: TGCGCCAGCAGCTTGGGGTCCAACACTGAAGCTTTCTTT

V gene: TRBV7-3
J gene: TRBJ2-7
D gene: .
clone size: .
CDR3 protein: CASSSGPRWGSGEQYF
CDR3 DNA: TGTGCCAGCAGCTCGGGCCCTCGGTGGGGGTCGGGCGAGCAGTACTTC

V gene: TRBV19
J gene: TRBJ2-1
D gene: TRBD2
clone size: .
CDR3 protein: CASSISGGNEQFF
CDR3 DNA: TGTGCCAGTAGTATAAGCGGGGGTAATGAGCAGTTCTTC

V gene: TRBV11-2
J gene: TRBJ2-7
D gene: .
clone size: few
CDR3 protein: CASSPGQNYEQYF
CDR3 DNA: TGTGCCAGCAGCCCCGGACAGAACTACGAGCAGTACTTC

V gene: TRBV18
J gene: TRBJ1-3
D gene: .
clone size: many
CDR3 protein: CASSPPGRGNTIYF
CDR3 DNA: TGTGCCAGCTCACCACCCGGGCGTGGAAACACCATATATTTT

V gene: TRBV2
J gene: TRBJ2-1
D gene: .
clone size: .
CDR3 protein: CASSDKTGSYNEQFF
CDR3 DNA: TGTGCCAGCAGTGATAAGACAGGCTCCTACAATGAGCAGTTCTTC

V gene: TRBV6-2/TRBV6-3
J gene: TRBJ2-5
D gene: TRBD2
clone size: few
CDR3 protein: CASSSERLARETQYF
CDR3 DNA: TGTGCCAGCAGTTCTGAACGACTAGCGCGAGAGACCCAGTACTTC

V gene: TRBV3-1
J gene: TRBJ1-1
D gene: .
clone size: few
CDR3 protein: CASSQVGSTEAFF
CDR3 DNA: TGTGCCAGCAGCCAAGTCGGCTCCACTGAAGCTTTCTTT

V gene: TRBV11-2
J gene: TRBJ2-7
D gene: TRBD1
clone size: many
CDR3 protein: CASSFPGTGLEQYF
CDR3 DNA: TGTGCCAGCAGCTTCCCCGGGACAGGTCTGGAGCAGTACTTC

V gene: TRBV2
J gene: TRBJ2-1
D gene: .
clone size: few
CDR3 protein: CASNPGRYNEQFF
CDR3 DNA: TGTGCCAGCAATCCGGGGAGATACAATGAGCAGTTCTTC

V gene: TRBV5-5
J gene: TRBJ2-5
D gene: .
clone size: few
CDR3 protein: CASTLAGAETQYF
CDR3 DNA: TGTGCCAGCACCCTCGCAGGGGCAGAGACCCAGTACTTC

V gene: TRBV2
J gene: TRBJ2-2
D gene: TRBD2
clone size: .
CDR3 protein: CASVSGRGGANTGELFF
CDR3 DNA: TGTGCCAGCGTCTCTGGTCGGGGAGGGGCGAACACCGGGGAGCTGTTTTTT

V gene: TRBV28
J gene: TRBJ2-3
D gene: TRBD1
clone size: .
CDR3 protein: CASSLGLSGTGFRTDTQYF
CDR3 DNA: TGTGCCAGCAGTTTGGGTCTGTCCGGGACAGGGTTCCGCACAGATACGCAGTATTTT

V gene: TRBV7-8
J gene: TRBJ2-1
D gene: .
clone size: few
CDR3 protein: CASSFLQGSEQFF
CDR3 DNA: TGTGCCAGCAGCTTTCTACAGGGCAGTGAGCAGTTCTTC

V gene: TRBV6-1
J gene: TRBJ1-5
D gene: TRBD1
clone size: .
CDR3 protein: CASSPGQGNQPQHF
CDR3 DNA: TGTGCCAGCAGTCCTGGACAGGGCAATCAGCCCCAGCATTTT

V gene: TRBV30
J gene: TRBJ1-2
D gene: TRBD1
clone size: many
CDR3 protein: CAWRGTGAFYGYTF
CDR3 DNA: TGTGCCTGGAGAGGGACAGGGGCTTTTTACGGCTACACCTTC

V gene: TRBV5-1
J gene: TRBJ2-4
D gene: .
clone size: .
CDR3 protein: CASSPAAGPNIQYF
CDR3 DNA: TGCGCCAGCAGCCCGGCCGCAGGCCCAAACATTCAGTACTTC

V gene: TRBV7-2
J gene: TRBJ2-7
D gene: .
clone size: .
CDR3 protein: CASSLGVSYEQYF
CDR3 DNA: TGTGCCAGCAGCTTAGGAGTTTCCTACGAGCAGTACTTC

V gene: TRBV7-3
J gene: TRBJ2-2
D gene: .
clone size: many
CDR3 protein: CASSSLSGGFNTGELFF
CDR3 DNA: TGTGCCAGCAGTTCCCTCTCGGGGGGCTTCAACACCGGGGAGCTGTTTTTT

V gene: TRBV11-1
J gene: TRBJ2-7
D gene: TRBD1
clone size: many
CDR3 protein: CASRPRQGANEQYF
CDR3 DNA: TGTGCCAGCAGACCTCGACAGGGGGCCAACGAGCAGTACTTC

V gene: TRBV7-9
J gene: TRBJ1-6
D gene: .
clone size: few
CDR3 protein: CASSGGLNSPLHF
CDR3 DNA: TGTGCCAGCAGCGGTGGGTTAAATTCACCCCTCCACTTT

V gene: TRBV7-6
J gene: TRBJ2-5
D gene: .
clone size: .
CDR3 protein: CASSLAWPRQETQYF
CDR3 DNA: TGTGCCAGCAGCTTAGCCTGGCCACGACAAGAGACCCAGTACTTC

V gene: TRBV6-1
J gene: TRBJ2-1
D gene: .
clone size: few
CDR3 protein: CASSELGPGSYNEQFF
CDR3 DNA: TGTGCCAGCAGTGAACTTGGTCCCGGCTCCTACAATGAGCAGTTCTTC

V gene: TRBV28
J gene: TRBJ1-4
D gene: TRBD1
clone size: few
CDR3 protein: CASKGTDEKLFF
CDR3 DNA: TGTGCCAGCAAAGGGACAGATGAAAAACTGTTTTTT

V gene: TRBV24-1
J gene: TRBJ2-1
D gene: TRBD2
clone size: .
CDR3 protein: CATSESPSTSGGANYNEQFF
CDR3 DNA: TGTGCCACCAGTGAGTCACCGTCTACTAGCGGGGGGGCTAACTACAATGAGCAGTTCTTC

V gene: TRBV4-1
J gene: TRBJ2-3
D gene: TRBD2
clone size: few
CDR3 protein: CASSQESYFVTSGGDTQYF
CDR3 DNA: TGCGCCAGCAGCCAAGAGTCCTATTTCGTAACTAGCGGGGGAGATACGCAGTATTTT

V gene: TRBV18
J gene: TRBJ2-5
D gene: .
clone size: many
CDR3 protein: CASSPDLGETQYF
CDR3 DNA: TGTGCCAGCTCACCGGATCTCGGGGAGACCCAGTACTTC

V gene: TRBV7-2
J gene: TRBJ2-5
D gene: TRBD2
clone size: .
CDR3 protein: CASSSRLASGGGETQYF
CDR3 DNA: TGTGCCAGCAGCTCCCGCCTCGCTAGCGGGGGAGGGGAGACCCAGTACTTC

V gene: TRBV7-6
J gene: TRBJ2-1
D gene: TRBD2
clone size: .
CDR3 protein: CASSSGLAGVLNEQFF
CDR3 DNA: TGTGCCAGCAGCTCGGGACTAGCGGGAGTTTTAAATGAGCAGTTCTTC

V gene: TRBV6-4
J gene: TRBJ2-1
D gene: .
clone size: few
CDR3 protein: CASRGTTYNEQFF
CDR3 DNA: TGTGCCAGCAGAGGGACCACCTACAATGAGCAGTTCTTC

V gene: TRBV3-1
J gene: TRBJ2-1
D gene: .
clone size: .
CDR3 protein: CASSQGSSWNEQFF
CDR3 DNA: TGTGCCAGCAGCCAAGGATCATCGTGGAATGAGCAGTTCTTC

V gene: TRBV7-9
J gene: TRBJ1-2
D gene: .
clone size: .
CDR3 protein: CASSFDSYGYTF
CDR3 DNA: TGTGCCAGCAGCTTTGACAGCTATGGCTACACCTTC

V gene: TRBV28
J gene: TRBJ1-5
D gene: TRBD1
clone size: many
CDR3 protein: CASSPTGTRNQPQHF
CDR3 DNA: TGTGCCAGCAGTCCGACAGGGACTAGGAATCAGCCCCAGCATTTT

V gene: TRBV27
J gene: TRBJ1-1
D gene: .
clone size: .
CDR3 protein: CASSDYHRNTEAFF
CDR3 DNA: TGTGCCAGCAGTGATTACCACAGGAACACTGAAGCTTTCTTT

V gene: TRBV12-3/TRBV12-4
J gene: TRBJ1-1
D gene: .
clone size: few
CDR3 protein: CASSLLNTEAFF
CDR3 DNA: TGTGCCAGCAGTCTCCTGAACACTGAAGCTTTCTTT

V gene: TRBV2
J gene: TRBJ2-2
D gene: .
clone size: few
CDR3 protein: CAGLRPAGGTGELFF
CDR3 DNA: TGTGCCGGCCTTCGACCCGCCGGGGGCACCGGGGAGCTGTTTTTT

V gene: TRBV6-5
J gene: TRBJ2-2
D gene: .
clone size: few
CDR3 protein: CASSYYGVGTGELFF
CDR3 DNA: TGTGCCAGCAGTTACTACGGGGTGGGCACCGGGGAGCTGTTTTTT

V gene: TRBV29-1
J gene: TRBJ1-1
D gene: TRBD1
clone size: many
CDR3 protein: CSITTGQVSPEAFF
CDR3 DNA: TGCAGCATTACTACGGGACAGGTCTCCCCTGAAGCTTTCTTT

V gene: TRBV6-5
J gene: TRBJ1-2
D gene: .
clone size: .
CDR3 protein: CASSYSRFRGANGYTF
CDR3 DNA: TGTGCCAGCAGTTACTCCAGGTTTCGGGGGGCGAATGGCTACACCTTC